Listed here are 7 T cell receptor beta chains from one sample, sequenced in a study of blood T cell repertoires in COVID-19. Libraries were prepared by immunoSEQ multiplex PCR; TCRdb keeps only in-frame clonotypes and omits some of them. Of roughly 400,000 clones in the sample, around 87% were seen once. Source material: peripheral blood. These TCRs come from a woman aged 60-75 years with COVID-19, enrolled during active disease.

Note on this clone: The identical CDR3 is also encoded by other nucleotide sequences in the sample. The chain uses TRBV6-5 and TRBJ1-2; 9 bases are shared with TRBD1. Unmatched junction bases numbered 2, after V lost 5 bases and J lost 4 bases. Germline CDR1 MNHEY, CDR2 SVGAGI. This CDR3 contains 13 residues. DNA for the CDR3: TGTGCCAGCAGTCCGACAGGGGGCTATGGCTACACCTTC. Translating it yields CASSPTGGYGYTF.

The rearrangement uses TRBV28 and TRBJ1-5; D call uncertain. The germline gives CDR1 MDHEN, CDR2 SYDVKM. This CDR3 has 15 amino acids. Deletions cut 1 base from V and 1 base from J, with 8 bases between. The CDR3 DNA sequence: TGTGCCAGCAGTTTATTTGGAGGGAGCAATCAGCCCCAGCATTTT. Translation: CASSLFGGSNQPQHF.

This clone was seen a single time. The chain combines TRBV19 with TRBJ1-1, with D possibly TRBD1 on 6 matching bases. Looked up from germline, CDR1 is LNHDA and CDR2 is SQIVND (reference sequence). Between the trimmed V and J ends, which lost 3 bases and 4 bases, there was a span of 15 bases. The CDR3 totals 15 residues. The DNA for the CDR3 is TGTGCCAGTAGTATTGGGGGCTCCCTCAGCACTGAAGCTTTCTTT. Amino acids: CASSIGGSLSTEAFF.

The rearrangement uses TRBV6-7 and TRBJ1-5; possible D gene TRBD1, 5 bases. TRBV6-7 is treated as an ORF (open reading frame) with a function not yet certain. This CDR3 is built from 14 residues. Trimming shortened V by 0 bases and J by 7 bases, and 10 bases separated the two germline ends. Written as DNA, the CDR3 is TGTGCCAGCAGTTACTCGGGGGGAGGGCAGCCCCAGCATTTT. Amino acids: CASSYSGGGQPQHF.

The chain couples TRBV10-1 to TRBJ1-1, with 7 bases fitting TRBD1. The CDR3 has 14 residues. Germline V CDR1 and CDR2: WNHNN, SYGVQD (reference sequence). Germline trimming cut 2 bases from V and 5 bases from J; bases unmatched to any gene: 5. This CDR3 reads CASSERQGWTEAFF. The DNA for the CDR3 is TGCGCCAGCAGTGAGCGACAGGGATGGACTGAAGCTTTCTTT.

This chain joins TRBV11-2 and TRBJ1-2; 8 nucleotides line up with TRBD1. The CDR3 is made up of 18 amino acids. The trim removed 0 bases at V and 3 bases at J, leaving 12 bases unmatched. CDR1 is SGHAT, CDR2 FQNNGV, per germline. CDR3 in DNA: TGTGCCAGCAGCTTAGATTCGTCGATGACAGGGGTTCACTATGGCTACACCTTC. Translating it yields CASSLDSSMTGVHYGYTF.

The chain recombines TRBV4-1 with TRBJ2-7; the D gene is possibly TRBD2 (7 bases). V was pared by 1 base and J by 5 bases, with 12 bases between. Germline V gives CDR1 MGHRA, CDR2 YSYEKL. CDR3 length equals 14 residues. The DNA for the CDR3 is TGCGCCAGCAGCCAAGTCGGGGGGCTGAACGAGCAGTACTTC. Protein product: CASSQVGGLNEQYF.